A selection of T cell receptor beta chains follows, all from one sample in a study of blood T cell repertoires in COVID-19. Only in-frame clones appear in the TCRdb table, and some are missing; sequencing was by immunoSEQ multiplex PCR. The sample has 150,000 to 200,000 clones, 90% to 95% seen once. Sample: peripheral blood. These receptors originate from a man aged 45-65 years with acute or convalescent COVID-19. Both conserved end residues are part of each CDR3. The D gene is left open where the match is weak. A clone size is listed for some rows: how often the clone was seen (once, few, many), or a class if it is expanded.

clone_size	d_call	j_call	v_call	cdr3_aa	cdr3_nt
once	-	TRBJ1-5	TRBV30	CAWSGGLSNQPQHF	TGTGCCTGGAGTGGGGGCCTTAGCAATCAGCCCCAGCATTTT
-	-	TRBJ2-1	TRBV5-4	CASSPTWSSSYNEQFF	TGTGCCAGCAGTCCAACCTGGAGTTCCTCCTACAATGAGCAGTTCTTC
few	-	TRBJ1-1	TRBV19	CASSVGAGTEAFF	TGTGCCAGTAGTGTGGGGGCTGGAACTGAAGCTTTCTTT
-	-	TRBJ1-2	TRBV13	CANTQRGMDGYTF	TGTGCCAACACGCAACGGGGGATGGATGGCTACACCTTC
few	-	TRBJ1-2	TRBV7-2	CASSLQGVYSGYTF	TGTGCCAGCAGCCTACAGGGAGTTTACTCTGGCTACACCTTC
-	TRBD1	TRBJ1-6	TRBV30	CAWSVTRVTGGGWYSPLHF	TGTGCCTGGAGTGTGACCCGTGTGACAGGGGGCGGCTGGTATTCACCCCTCCACTTT
-	TRBD1	TRBJ2-5	TRBV5-1	CASSPGQEETQYF	TGCGCCAGCAGCCCGGGACAGGAAGAGACCCAGTACTTC
-	-	TRBJ1-5	TRBV3-1/TRBV3-2	CASSQHAGVGNQPQHF	TGTGCCAGCAGCCAGCATGCAGGGGTGGGCAATCAGCCCCAGCATTTT
-	-	TRBJ2-7	TRBV4-1	CASSQDSDSHTYEQYF	TGCGCCAGCAGCCAAGACTCCGACAGTCATACCTACGAGCAGTACTTC
-	-	TRBJ1-5	TRBV12-3/TRBV12-4	CASSFDSYQPQHF	TGTGCCAGCAGTTTCGACAGCTATCAGCCCCAGCATTTT
-	TRBD1	TRBJ1-1	TRBV5-5	CASSPGQAGYTEAFF	TGTGCCAGCAGCCCGGGACAGGCAGGGTACACTGAGGCTTTCTTT
-	-	TRBJ1-5	TRBV30	CAWSRGGDQPQHF	TGTGCCTGGAGTAGAGGGGGAGATCAGCCCCAGCATTTT
-	-	TRBJ1-5	TRBV2	CASSGFRGQPQHF	TGTGCCAGCAGTGGTTTCCGGGGTCAGCCCCAGCATTTT
-	-	TRBJ2-3	TRBV19	CASSIGGTPTDTQYF	TGTGCCAGTAGTATAGGTGGCACCCCCACAGATACGCAGTATTTT
-	TRBD2	TRBJ2-7	TRBV7-2	CASSLGRGSGISSYEQYF	TGTGCCAGCAGCTTAGGGAGGGGTAGCGGGATTAGCTCCTACGAGCAGTACTTC
-	-	TRBJ2-7	TRBV21-1	CASYYEQYF	TGTGCCTCGTACTACGAGCAGTACTTC
-	-	TRBJ2-1	TRBV4-1	CASSRKDGLRGHNEQFF	TGCGCCAGCAGCCGAAAAGACGGTCTGCGGGGGCACAATGAGCAGTTCTTC
-	-	TRBJ2-3	TRBV11-2	CATAPTVITDTQYF	TGTGCCACAGCACCGACTGTGATCACAGATACGCAGTATTTT
once	-	TRBJ2-1	TRBV27	CASSSRLSYNEQFF	TGTGCCAGCAGTTCGCGCCTCTCCTACAATGAGCAGTTCTTC
-	-	TRBJ1-6	TRBV14	CASSQETEHSPLHF	TGTGCCAGCAGCCAAGAGACAGAGCATTCACCCCTCCACTTT
-	-	TRBJ2-2	TRBV2	CASSEAWGAGELFF	TGTGCCAGCAGTGAAGCTTGGGGGGCCGGGGAGCTGTTTTTT
once	TRBD2	TRBJ2-5	TRBV27	CASSPREGPRETQYF	TGTGCCAGCAGCCCCCGGGAGGGCCCCCGGGAGACCCAGTACTTC
-	-	TRBJ1-2	TRBV7-9	CASSAVSGNGYTF	TGTGCCAGCAGCGCGGTTTCAGGGAACGGCTACACCTTC
-	-	TRBJ1-5	TRBV6-5	CASSLRVGNQPQHF	TGTGCCAGCAGTCTGCGGGTGGGCAATCAGCCCCAGCATTTT
-	TRBD1	TRBJ1-3	TRBV5-1	CASSIGQARSGNTIYF	TGCGCCAGCAGCATAGGACAGGCGCGCTCTGGAAACACCATATATTTT
-	-	TRBJ1-1	TRBV6-2/TRBV6-3	CASSYTLNTEAFF	TGTGCCAGCAGCTATACACTGAACACTGAAGCTTTCTTT
-	TRBD1	TRBJ2-3	TRBV6-5	CASSRTGLADTQYF	TGTGCCAGCAGTCGGACAGGGTTGGCGGATACGCAGTATTTT
-	-	TRBJ1-3	TRBV4-2	CASSQADRTGNTIYF	TGTGCCAGCAGCCAAGCCGACAGGACAGGAAACACCATATATTTT
-	TRBD1	TRBJ2-5	TRBV28	CASSLPWTGPEETQYF	TGTGCCAGCAGTTTACCGTGGACAGGGCCTGAAGAGACCCAGTACTTC
-	-	TRBJ2-3	TRBV7-2	CASSFFPSTDTQYF	TGTGCCAGCAGCTTTTTTCCGAGCACAGATACGCAGTATTTT
-	-	TRBJ1-1	TRBV2	CASAMGRGNTEAFF	TGTGCCAGCGCGATGGGCAGGGGGAACACTGAAGCTTTCTTT
-	TRBD2	TRBJ2-5	TRBV27	CASSFMASGQETQYF	TGTGCCAGCAGTTTCATGGCTAGCGGGCAAGAGACCCAGTACTTC
-	-	TRBJ1-4	TRBV10-3	CAISDSNEKLFF	TGTGCCATCAGTGACAGTAATGAAAAACTGTTTTTT